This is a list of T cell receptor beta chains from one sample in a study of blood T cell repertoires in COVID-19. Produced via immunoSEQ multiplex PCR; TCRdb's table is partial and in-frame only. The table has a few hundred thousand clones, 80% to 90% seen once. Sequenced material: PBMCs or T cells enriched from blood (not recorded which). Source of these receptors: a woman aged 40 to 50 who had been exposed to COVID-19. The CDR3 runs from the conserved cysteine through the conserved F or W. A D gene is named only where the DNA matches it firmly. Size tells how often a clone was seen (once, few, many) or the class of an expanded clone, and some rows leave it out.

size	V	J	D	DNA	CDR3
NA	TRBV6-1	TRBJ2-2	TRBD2	TGTGCCAGCAGTAAAGCGGGAGGGCCAAGCACCGGGGAGCTGTTTTTT	CASSKAGGPSTGELFF
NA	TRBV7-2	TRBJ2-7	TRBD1	TGTGCCAGCAGCCCACAGGGGTCCCCCTACGAGCAGTACTTC	CASSPQGSPYEQYF
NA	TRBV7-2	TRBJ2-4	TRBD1	TGTGCCAGCAGCTCGAACAGGGGTATAGCCAAAAACATTCAGTACTTC	CASSSNRGIAKNIQYF
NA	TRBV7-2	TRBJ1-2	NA	TGTGCCAGCAGCTTAGGGGGAGGGAACTATGGCTACACCTTC	CASSLGGGNYGYTF
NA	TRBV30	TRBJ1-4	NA	TGTGCCATCCAGGGTTTCAACGAAAAACTGTTTTTT	CAIQGFNEKLFF
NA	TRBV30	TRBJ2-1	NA	TGTGCCTGGATTAATGCGGTGTACAATGAGCAGTTCTTC	CAWINAVYNEQFF
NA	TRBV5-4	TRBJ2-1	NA	TGTGCCAGCAGCTCACGGACAGACTTCACGAATGAGCAGTTCTTC	CASSSRTDFTNEQFF
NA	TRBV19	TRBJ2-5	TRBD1	TGTGCCAGAGACCGACCCAGGGGGCAAGAGACCCAGTACTTC	CARDRPRGQETQYF
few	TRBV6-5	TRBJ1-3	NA	TGTGCCAGCAGTTACGGAGGGGACTCGGGAAACACCATATATTTT	CASSYGGDSGNTIYF
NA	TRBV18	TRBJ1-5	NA	TGTGCCAGCTCCCCTCCACAACAGCCCCAGCATTTT	CASSPPQQPQHF
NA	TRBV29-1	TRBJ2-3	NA	TGCAGCGTCGCCCCCCAGAACACAGATACGCAGTATTTT	CSVAPQNTDTQYF
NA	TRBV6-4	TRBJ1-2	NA	TGTGCCAGCAGTGACACTCGCGGAGGCGGCTACACCTTC	CASSDTRGGGYTF
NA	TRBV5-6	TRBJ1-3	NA	TGTGCCAGCAGCTTAAAGTGGGGAGGTGGAAACACCATATATTTT	CASSLKWGGGNTIYF
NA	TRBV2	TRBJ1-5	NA	TGTGCCTGTGACATACAGCCGAATCAGCCCCAGCATTTT	CACDIQPNQPQHF